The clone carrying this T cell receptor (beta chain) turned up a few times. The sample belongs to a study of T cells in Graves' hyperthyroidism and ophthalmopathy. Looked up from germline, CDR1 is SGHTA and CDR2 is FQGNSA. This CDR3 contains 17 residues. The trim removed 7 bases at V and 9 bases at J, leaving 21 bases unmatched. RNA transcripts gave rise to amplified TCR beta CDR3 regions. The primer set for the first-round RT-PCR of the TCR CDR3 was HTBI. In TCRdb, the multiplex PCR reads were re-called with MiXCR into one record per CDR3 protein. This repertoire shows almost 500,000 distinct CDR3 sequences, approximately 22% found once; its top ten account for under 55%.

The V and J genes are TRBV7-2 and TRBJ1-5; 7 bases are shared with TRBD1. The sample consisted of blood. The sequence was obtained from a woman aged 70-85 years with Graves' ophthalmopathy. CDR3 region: CASIGFRDSRCRRPQHF. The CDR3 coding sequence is TGTGCCAGCATCGGGTTTCGGGACAGCCGTTGCCGGCGGCCCCAGCATTTT.